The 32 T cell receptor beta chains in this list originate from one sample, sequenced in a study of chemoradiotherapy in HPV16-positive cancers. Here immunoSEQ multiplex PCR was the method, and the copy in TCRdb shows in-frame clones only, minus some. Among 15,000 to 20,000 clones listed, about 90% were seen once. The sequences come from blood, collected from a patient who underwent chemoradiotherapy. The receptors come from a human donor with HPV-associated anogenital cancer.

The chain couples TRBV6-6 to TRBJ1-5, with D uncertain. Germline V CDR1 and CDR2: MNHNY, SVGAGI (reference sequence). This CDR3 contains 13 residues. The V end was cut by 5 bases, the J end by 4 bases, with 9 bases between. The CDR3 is CASSPSSNQPQHF. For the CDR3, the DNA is TGTGCCAGCAGTCCCTCTAGTAATCAGCCCCAGCATTTT.

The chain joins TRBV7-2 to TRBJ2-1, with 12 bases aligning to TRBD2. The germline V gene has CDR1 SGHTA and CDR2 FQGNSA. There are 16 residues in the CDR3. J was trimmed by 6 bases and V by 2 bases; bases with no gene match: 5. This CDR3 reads CASSLTTSGSSNEQFF. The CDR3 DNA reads TGTGCCAGCAGCTTAACGACTAGCGGGAGTTCCAATGAGCAGTTCTTC.

CDR3 sequence (DNA): TGTGCCAGCTCTCGACAGGGTGACGGCTACACCTTC. Protein sequence: CASSRQGDGYTF. This rearrangement joins TRBV18 to TRBJ1-2; 7 bases map to TRBD1. V dropped 6 bases and J dropped 8; count of bases not matched to a gene: 6. Germline V lookup: CDR1 KGHSH, CDR2 LQKENI. The CDR3 has 12 amino acids.

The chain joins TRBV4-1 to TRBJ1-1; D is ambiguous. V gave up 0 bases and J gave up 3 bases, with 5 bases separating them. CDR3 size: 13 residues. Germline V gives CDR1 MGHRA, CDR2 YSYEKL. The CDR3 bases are TGCGCCAGCAGCCAAGATAGGGACACTGAAGCTTTCTTT. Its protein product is CASSQDRDTEAFF.

CDR3 region: CASSLEGGRYQPQHF. The CDR3 DNA follows: TGCGCCAGCAGCTTGGAGGGGGGCCGATATCAGCCCCAGCATTTT. The chain links TRBV5-1 to TRBJ1-5; possibly TRBD1 for D (6 bases). Germline CDR1 reads SGHRS; CDR2 reads YFSETQ. V lost 0 bases and J 5 bases, leaving 12 bases between the germline ends. The CDR3 runs to 15 residues.

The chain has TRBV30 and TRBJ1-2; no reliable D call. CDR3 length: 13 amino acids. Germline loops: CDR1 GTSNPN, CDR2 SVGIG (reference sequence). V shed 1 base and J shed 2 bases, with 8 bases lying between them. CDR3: CAWSEGRNYGYTF. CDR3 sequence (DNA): TGTGCCTGGAGTGAAGGACGGAACTATGGCTACACCTTC.

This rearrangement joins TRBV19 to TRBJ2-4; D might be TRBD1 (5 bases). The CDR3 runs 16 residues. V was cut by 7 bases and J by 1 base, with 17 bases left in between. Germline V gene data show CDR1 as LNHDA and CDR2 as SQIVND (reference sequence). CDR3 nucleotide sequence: TGTGCCAGTAATTCCGGGCCTCCAGGGGCCAAAAACATTCAGTACTTC. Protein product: CASNSGPPGAKNIQYF.

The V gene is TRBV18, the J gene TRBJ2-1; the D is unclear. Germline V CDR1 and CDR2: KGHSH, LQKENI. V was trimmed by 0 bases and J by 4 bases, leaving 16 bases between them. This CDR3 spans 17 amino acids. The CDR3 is CASSPPVVEARYNEQFF. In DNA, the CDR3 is TGTGCCAGCTCACCACCCGTAGTGGAAGCGCGGTACAATGAGCAGTTCTTC.

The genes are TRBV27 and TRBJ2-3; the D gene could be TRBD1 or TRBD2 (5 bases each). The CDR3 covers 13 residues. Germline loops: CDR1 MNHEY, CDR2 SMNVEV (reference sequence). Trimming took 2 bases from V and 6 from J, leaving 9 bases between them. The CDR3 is CASSLEGYDTQYF. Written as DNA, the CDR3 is TGTGCCAGCAGTTTAGAGGGGTACGATACGCAGTATTTT.

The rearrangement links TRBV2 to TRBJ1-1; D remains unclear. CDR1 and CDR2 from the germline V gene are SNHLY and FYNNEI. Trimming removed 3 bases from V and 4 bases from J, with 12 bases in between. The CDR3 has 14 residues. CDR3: CASSDGSRRTEAFF. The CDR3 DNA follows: TGTGCCAGCAGTGACGGTTCCAGACGCACTGAAGCTTTCTTT.

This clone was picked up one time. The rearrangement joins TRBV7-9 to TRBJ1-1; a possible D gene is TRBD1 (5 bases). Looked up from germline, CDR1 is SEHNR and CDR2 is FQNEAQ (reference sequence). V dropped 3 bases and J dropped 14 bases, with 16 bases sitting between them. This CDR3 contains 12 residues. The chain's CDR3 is CASSFFPGPKFF. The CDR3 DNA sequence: TGTGCCAGCAGCTTCTTCCCGGGGCCGAAATTCTTT.

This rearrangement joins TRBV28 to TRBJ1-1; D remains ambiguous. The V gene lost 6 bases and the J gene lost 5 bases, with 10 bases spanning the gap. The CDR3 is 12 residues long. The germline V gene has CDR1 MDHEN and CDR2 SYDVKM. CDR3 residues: CASRGGRTEAFF. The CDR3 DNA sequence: TGTGCCAGCAGAGGTGGGAGGACTGAAGCTTTCTTT.

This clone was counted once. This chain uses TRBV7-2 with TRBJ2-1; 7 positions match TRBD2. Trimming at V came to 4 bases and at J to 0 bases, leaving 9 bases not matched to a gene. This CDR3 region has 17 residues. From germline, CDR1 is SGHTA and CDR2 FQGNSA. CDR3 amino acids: CASSSQLGGGSYNEQFF. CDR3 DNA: TGTGCCAGCAGCTCCCAACTGGGCGGGGGCTCCTACAATGAGCAGTTCTTC.

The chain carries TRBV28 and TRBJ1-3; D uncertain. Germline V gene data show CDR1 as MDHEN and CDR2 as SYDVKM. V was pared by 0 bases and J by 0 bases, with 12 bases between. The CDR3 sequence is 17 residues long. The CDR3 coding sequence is TGTGCCAGCAGTTTATGGGATTTGAGCAGCTCTGGAAACACCATATATTTT. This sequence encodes CASSLWDLSSSGNTIYF.

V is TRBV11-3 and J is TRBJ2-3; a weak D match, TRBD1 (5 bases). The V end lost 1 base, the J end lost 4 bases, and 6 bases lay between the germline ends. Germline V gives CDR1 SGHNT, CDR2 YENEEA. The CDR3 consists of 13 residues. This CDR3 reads CASSLGGADTQYF. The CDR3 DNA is TGTGCCAGCAGCTTAGGGGGCGCAGATACGCAGTATTTT. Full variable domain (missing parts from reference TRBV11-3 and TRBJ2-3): EAGVVQSPRYKIIEKKQPVAFWCNPISGHNTLYWYLQNLGQGPELLIRYENEEAVDDSQLPKDRFSAERLKGVDSTLKIQPAELGDSAVYLCASSLGGADTQYFGPGTRLTVL.

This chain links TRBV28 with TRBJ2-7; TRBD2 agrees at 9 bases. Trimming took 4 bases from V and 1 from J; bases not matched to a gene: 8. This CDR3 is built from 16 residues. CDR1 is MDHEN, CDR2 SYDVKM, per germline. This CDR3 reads CASSYTLSGSSYEQYF. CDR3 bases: TGTGCCAGCAGTTACACACTTAGCGGGAGTTCCTACGAGCAGTACTTC.

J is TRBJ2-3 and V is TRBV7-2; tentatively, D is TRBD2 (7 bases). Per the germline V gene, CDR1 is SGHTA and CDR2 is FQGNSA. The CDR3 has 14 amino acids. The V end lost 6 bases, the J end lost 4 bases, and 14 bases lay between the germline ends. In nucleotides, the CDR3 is TGTGCCAGCAGTTTAAAGGGGGGGTCAGATACGCAGTATTTT. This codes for CASSLKGGSDTQYF.

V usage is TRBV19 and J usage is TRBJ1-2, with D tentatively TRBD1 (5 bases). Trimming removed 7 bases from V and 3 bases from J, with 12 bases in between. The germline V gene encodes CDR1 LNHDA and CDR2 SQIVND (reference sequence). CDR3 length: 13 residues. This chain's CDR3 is CASTKWGDYGYTF. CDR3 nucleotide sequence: TGTGCCAGTACCAAATGGGGGGACTATGGCTACACCTTC.

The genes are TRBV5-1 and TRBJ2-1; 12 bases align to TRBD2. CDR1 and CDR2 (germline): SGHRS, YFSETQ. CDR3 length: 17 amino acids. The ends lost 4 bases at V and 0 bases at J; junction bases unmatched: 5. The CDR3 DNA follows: TGCGCCAGCAGCCCTCCGACTAGCGGGAGCTCCTACAATGAGCAGTTCTTC. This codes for CASSPPTSGSSYNEQFF.

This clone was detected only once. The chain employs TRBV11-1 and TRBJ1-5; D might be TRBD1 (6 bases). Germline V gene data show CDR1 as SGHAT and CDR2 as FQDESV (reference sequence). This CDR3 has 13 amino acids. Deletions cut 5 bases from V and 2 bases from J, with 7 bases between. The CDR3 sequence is CASSKGGNQPQHF. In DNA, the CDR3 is TGTGCCAGCAGCAAGGGGGGCAATCAGCCCCAGCATTTT. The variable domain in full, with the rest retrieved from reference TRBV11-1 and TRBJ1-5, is EAEVAQSPRYKITEKSQAVAFWCDPISGHATLYWYRQILGQGPELLVQFQDESVVDDSQLPKDRFSAERLKGVDSTLKIQPAELGDSAMYLCASSKGGNQPQHFGDGTRLSIL.

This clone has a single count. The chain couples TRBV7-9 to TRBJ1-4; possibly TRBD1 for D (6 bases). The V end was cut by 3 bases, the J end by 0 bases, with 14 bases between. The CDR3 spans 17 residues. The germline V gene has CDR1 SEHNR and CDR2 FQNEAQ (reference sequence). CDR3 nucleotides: TGTGCCAGCAGCTTGGCCGCAGGGGATTCAACTAATGAAAAACTGTTTTTT. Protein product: CASSLAAGDSTNEKLFF. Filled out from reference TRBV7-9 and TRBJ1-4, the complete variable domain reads DTGVSQNPRHKITKRGQNVTFRCDPISEHNRLYWYRQTLGQGPEFLTYFQNEAQLEKSRLLSDRFSAERPKGSFSTLEIQRTEQGDSAMYLCASSLAAGDSTNEKLFFGSGTQLSVL.

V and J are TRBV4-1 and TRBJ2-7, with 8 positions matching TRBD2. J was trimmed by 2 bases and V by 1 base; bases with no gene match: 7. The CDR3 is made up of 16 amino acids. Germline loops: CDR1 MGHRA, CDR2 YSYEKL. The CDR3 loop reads CASSQVILADAYEQYF. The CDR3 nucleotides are TGCGCCAGCAGCCAAGTAATACTAGCGGATGCCTACGAGCAGTACTTC.

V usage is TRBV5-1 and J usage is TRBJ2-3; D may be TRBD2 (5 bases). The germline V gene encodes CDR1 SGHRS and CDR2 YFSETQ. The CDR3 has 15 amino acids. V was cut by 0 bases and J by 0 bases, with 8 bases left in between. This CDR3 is CASSLASPSTDTQYF. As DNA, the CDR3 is TGCGCCAGCAGCTTGGCTAGCCCCAGCACAGATACGCAGTATTTT. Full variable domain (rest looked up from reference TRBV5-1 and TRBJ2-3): KAGVTQTPRYLIKTRGQQVTLSCSPISGHRSVSWYQQTPGQGLQFLFEYFSETQRNKGNFPGRFSGRQFSNSRSEMNVSTLELGDSALYLCASSLASPSTDTQYFGPGTRLTVL.

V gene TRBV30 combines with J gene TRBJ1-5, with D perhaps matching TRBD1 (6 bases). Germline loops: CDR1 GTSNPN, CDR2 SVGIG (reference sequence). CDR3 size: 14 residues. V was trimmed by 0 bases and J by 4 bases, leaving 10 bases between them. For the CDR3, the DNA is TGTGCCTGGAGTGTAGGTCAGGGGAATCAGCCCCAGCATTTT. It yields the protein CAWSVGQGNQPQHF.

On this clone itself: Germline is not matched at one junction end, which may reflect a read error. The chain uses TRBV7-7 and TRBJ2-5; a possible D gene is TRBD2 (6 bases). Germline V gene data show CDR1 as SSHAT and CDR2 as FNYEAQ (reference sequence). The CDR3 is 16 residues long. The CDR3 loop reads CASSLGRLVRQETQYF. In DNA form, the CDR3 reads TGTGCTAGCAGCTTAGGGAGGCTCGTTCGCCAAGAGACCCAGTACTTC.

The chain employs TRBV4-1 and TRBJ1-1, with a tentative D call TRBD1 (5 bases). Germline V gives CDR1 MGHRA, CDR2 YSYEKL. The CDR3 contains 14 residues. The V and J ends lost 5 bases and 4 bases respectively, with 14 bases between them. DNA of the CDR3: TGCGCCAGCAGCGAAGTTATGGGGGTCACTGAAGCTTTCTTT. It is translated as CASSEVMGVTEAFF.

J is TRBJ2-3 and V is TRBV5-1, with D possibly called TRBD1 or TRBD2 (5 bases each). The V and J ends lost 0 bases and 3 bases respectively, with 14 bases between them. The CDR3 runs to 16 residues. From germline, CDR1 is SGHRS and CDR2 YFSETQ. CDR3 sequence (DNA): TGCGCCAGCAGCTTGGGAGGGACGCACGGGACAGATACGCAGTATTTT. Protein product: CASSLGGTHGTDTQYF.

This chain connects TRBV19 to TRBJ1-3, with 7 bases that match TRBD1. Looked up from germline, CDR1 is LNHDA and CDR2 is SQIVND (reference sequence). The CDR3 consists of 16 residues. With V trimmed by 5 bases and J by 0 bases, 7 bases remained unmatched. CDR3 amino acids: CASSSRDRYSGNTIYF. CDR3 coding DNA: TGTGCCAGTAGTTCCCGGGACAGATACTCTGGAAACACCATATATTTT.

CDR3 in DNA: TGTGCCAGTAGCCCAGGACAGGGCTTCGGAACTAATGAAAAACTGTTTTTT. Amino acid sequence: CASSPGQGFGTNEKLFF. V gene TRBV19 combines with J gene TRBJ1-4, with 8 bases aligning to TRBD1. The germline gives CDR1 LNHDA, CDR2 SQIVND (reference sequence). This CDR3 comprises 17 residues. After removal of 6 bases from V and 1 base from J, the junction contained 10 bases not matched to a gene.

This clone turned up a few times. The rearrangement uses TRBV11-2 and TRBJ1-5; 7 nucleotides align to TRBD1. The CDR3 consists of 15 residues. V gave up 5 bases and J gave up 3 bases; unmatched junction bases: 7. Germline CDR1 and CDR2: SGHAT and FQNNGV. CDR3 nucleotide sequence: TGTGCCAGCAGCCTCCAGACAGGGTACAATCAGCCCCAGCATTTT. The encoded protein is CASSLQTGYNQPQHF.

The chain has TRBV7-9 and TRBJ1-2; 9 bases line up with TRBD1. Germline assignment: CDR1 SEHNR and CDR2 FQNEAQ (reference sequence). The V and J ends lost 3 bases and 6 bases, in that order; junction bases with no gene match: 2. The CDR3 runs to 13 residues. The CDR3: CASSFGTGHGYTF. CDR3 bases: TGTGCCAGCAGCTTCGGGACAGGGCATGGCTACACCTTC.

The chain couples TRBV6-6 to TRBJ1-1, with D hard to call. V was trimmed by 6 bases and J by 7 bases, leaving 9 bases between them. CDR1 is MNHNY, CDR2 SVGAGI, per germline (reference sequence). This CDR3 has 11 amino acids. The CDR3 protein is CASSPDFEAFF. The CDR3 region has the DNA TGTGCCAGCAGCCCAGACTTTGAAGCTTTCTTT.